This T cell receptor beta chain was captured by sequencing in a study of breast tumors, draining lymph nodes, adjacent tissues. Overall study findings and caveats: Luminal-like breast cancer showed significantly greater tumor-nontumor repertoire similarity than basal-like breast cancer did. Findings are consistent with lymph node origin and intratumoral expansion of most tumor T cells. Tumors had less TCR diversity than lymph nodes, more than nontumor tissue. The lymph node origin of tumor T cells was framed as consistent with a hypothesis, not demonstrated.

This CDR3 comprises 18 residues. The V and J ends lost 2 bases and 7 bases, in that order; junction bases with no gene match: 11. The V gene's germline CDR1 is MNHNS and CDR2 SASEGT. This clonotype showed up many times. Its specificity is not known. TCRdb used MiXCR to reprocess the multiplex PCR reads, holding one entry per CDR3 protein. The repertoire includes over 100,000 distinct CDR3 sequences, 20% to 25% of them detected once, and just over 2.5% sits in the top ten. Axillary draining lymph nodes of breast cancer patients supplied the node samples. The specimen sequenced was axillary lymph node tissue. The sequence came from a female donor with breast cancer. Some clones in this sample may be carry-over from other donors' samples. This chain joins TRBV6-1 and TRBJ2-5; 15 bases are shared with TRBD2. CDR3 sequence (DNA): TGTGCCAGCAGTGAAAGTCGGGGGGGACTAGCGGGAGGCGTGACCCAGTACTTC. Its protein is CASSESRGGLAGGVTQYF.